This TCR beta chain comes out of a study of blood T cell repertoires in COVID-19. The protocol was immunoSEQ multiplex PCR, while the TCRdb copy is restricted to in-frame clones and leaves out a portion. Counted here are a few hundred thousand clones, approximately 86% occurring once; the ten biggest clones make up about 4%. Trimming cost V 2 bases and J 5 bases; bases outside gene matches: 2. The germline V gene has CDR1 SGHKS and CDR2 YYEKEE (reference sequence). This CDR3 comprises 14 residues. The chain couples TRBV5-5 to TRBJ1-5; 9 nucleotides match TRBD1. The sequenced material came from PBMCs or T cells enriched from blood (not recorded which). The clonotype comes from a woman aged 25 to 45 who had been exposed to COVID-19. In nucleotides, the CDR3 is TGTGCCAGCAGCTTCCGGGACAGGGATCAGCCCCAGCATTTT. This translates into CASSFRDRDQPQHF.